This TCR beta chain was sequenced during a study of blood T cell repertoires in COVID-19. Overall study context: The study drew acute and convalescent COVID-19 samples from the United States, Italy and Spain. The analysed material was cDNA or gDNA that came from T cells, B-cell-depleted T cells, or PBMCs.

V lost 8 bases to trimming and J lost 2 bases; unmatched junction nucleotides: 2. CDR1 is MNHEY, CDR2 SVGAGI, per germline. The CDR3 totals 12 residues. Per the original methods: The authors estimated nucleated cell counts from reference gene primer amplification. Assay: immunoSEQ multiplex PCR; the TCRdb copy retains only in-frame clones and omits some. For V, J and clone size, that table is used; D and trimming come from the DNA. The data contain 200,000 to 250,000 clones, about 88% of them seen just once; the ten biggest clones take up 2.1%. The sample comprised peripheral blood. The TCR comes from a woman in her 40s who had recovered from COVID-19. This rearrangement joins TRBV6-5 to TRBJ2-5; TRBD1 matches 7 bases. CDR3 protein: CASGGQQETQYF. CDR3 nucleotides: TGTGCCAGCGGGGGACAGCAAGAGACCCAGTACTTC.